This TCR beta chain was captured by sequencing in a study of cytomegalovirus exposure and HLA in healthy donors. 13 Jbeta primers and 60 Vbeta primers were used for the PCR. The method was immunoSEQ multiplex PCR; TCRdb's version includes in-frame clones alone and lacks a portion of them. The sample consists of more than 90,000 clones, around 76% of them appearing once. Study results and caveats: Sequencing artifact likely explains a cluster of highly shared sequence variants. Based on reports, TCR beta sequences accurately predicted HLA-A and HLA-B alleles for most subjects. Previously analyzed data showed that most TCR beta V segments were productive at a frequency of about 87% or about 30%.

A remark on this clone: Its cognate antigen is unknown.

This CDR3 is built from 14 residues. Looked up from germline, CDR1 is KGHSH and CDR2 is LQKENI. V was shortened by 1 base and J by 5 bases, with 11 bases between the two germline ends. The chain has TRBV18 and TRBJ1-2; unclear D gene. The sequenced sample consisted of PBMCs. The sequence derives from a human donor in good health. The DNA of the CDR3 is TGTGCCAGCTCACCACTTGGGTCGGAGTATGGCTACACCTTC. Residues: CASSPLGSEYGYTF.